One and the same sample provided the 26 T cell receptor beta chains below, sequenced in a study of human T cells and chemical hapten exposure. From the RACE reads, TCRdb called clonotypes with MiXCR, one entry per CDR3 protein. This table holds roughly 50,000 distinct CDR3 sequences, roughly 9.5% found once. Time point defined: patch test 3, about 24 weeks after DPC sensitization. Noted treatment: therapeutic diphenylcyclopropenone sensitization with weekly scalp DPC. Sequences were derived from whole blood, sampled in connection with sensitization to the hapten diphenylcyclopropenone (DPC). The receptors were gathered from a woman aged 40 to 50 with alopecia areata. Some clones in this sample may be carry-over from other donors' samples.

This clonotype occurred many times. The CDR3 DNA reads TGCAGTGCTACCGGCGGTGCAACTAATGAAAAACTGTTTTTT. It translates to CSATGGATNEKLFF. J is TRBJ1-4 and V is TRBV20-1, with no clear D. The CDR3 sequence is 14 residues long. Germline V gene sequence: CDR1 DFQATT, CDR2 SNEGSKA (reference sequence). Trimming shortened V by 4 bases and J by 0 bases, and 9 bases separated the two germline ends.

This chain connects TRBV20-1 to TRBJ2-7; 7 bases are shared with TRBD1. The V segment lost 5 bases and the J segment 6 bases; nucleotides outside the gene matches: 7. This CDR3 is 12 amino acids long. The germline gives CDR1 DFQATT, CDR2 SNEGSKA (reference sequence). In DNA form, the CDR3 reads TGCAGTGCTGGGAAGGGGGCGGGCGAGCAGTACTTC. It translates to CSAGKGAGEQYF.

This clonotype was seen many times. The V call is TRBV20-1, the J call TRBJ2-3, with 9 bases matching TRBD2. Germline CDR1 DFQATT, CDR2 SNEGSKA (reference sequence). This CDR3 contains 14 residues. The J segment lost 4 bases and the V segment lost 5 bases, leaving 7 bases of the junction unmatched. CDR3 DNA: TGCAGTGCTGACTCGAGCGGGGGGCCAGATACGCAGTATTTT. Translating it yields CSADSSGGPDTQYF.

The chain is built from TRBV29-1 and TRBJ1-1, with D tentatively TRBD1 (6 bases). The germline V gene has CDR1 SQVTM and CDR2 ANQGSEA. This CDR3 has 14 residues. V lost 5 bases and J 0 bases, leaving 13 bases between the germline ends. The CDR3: CSVSGQPVNTEAFF. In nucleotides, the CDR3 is TGCAGCGTTTCTGGACAGCCAGTGAACACTGAAGCTTTCTTT.

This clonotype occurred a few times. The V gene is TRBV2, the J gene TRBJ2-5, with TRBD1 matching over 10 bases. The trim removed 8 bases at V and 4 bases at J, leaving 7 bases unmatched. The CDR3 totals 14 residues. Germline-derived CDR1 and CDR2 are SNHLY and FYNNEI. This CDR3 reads CASWGTGAGETQYF. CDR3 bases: TGTGCCAGCTGGGGGACAGGGGCGGGAGAGACCCAGTACTTC.

In DNA form, the CDR3 reads TGTGCCAGCAGCTTGGGACAGGGGAAGGAAAAACTGTTTTTT. It specifies CASSLGQGKEKLFF. The chain carries TRBV5-4 and TRBJ1-4, with 8 bases matching TRBD1. The germline V gene encodes CDR1 SGHNT and CDR2 YYREEE (reference sequence). The junction had 3 bases not matched to a gene; V was cut back by 0 bases and J by 8 bases. This CDR3 has 14 amino acids.

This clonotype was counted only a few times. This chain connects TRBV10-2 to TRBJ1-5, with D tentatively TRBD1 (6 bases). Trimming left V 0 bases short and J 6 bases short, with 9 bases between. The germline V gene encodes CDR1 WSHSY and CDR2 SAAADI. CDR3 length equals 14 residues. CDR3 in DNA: TGCGCCAGCAGTGAGTCAGGGGGGAGTCAGCCCCAGCATTTT. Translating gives CASSESGGSQPQHF.

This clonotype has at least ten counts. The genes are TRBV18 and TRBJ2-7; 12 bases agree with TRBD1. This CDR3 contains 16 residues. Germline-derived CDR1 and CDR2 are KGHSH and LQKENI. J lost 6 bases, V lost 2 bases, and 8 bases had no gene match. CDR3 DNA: TGTGCCAGCTCACCAGGGACAGGGGGCGGCCTACGCGAGCAGTACTTC. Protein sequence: CASSPGTGGGLREQYF.

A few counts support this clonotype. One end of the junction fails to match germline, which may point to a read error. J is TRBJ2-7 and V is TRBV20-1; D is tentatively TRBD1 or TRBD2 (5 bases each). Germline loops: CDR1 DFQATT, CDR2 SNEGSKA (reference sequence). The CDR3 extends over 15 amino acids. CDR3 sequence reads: CSARDGTFQVYEQYF. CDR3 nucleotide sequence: TGCAGTGCCAGAGACGGGACCTTTCAAGTCTACGAGCAGTACTTC.

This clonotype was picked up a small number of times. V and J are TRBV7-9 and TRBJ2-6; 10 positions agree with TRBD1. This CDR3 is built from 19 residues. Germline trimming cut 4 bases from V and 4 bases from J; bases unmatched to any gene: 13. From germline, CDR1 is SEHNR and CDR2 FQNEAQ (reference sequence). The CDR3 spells CASSSSWDRGTAGANVLTF. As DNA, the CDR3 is TGTGCCAGCAGCTCTAGCTGGGACAGGGGAACTGCCGGGGCCAACGTCCTGACTTTC.

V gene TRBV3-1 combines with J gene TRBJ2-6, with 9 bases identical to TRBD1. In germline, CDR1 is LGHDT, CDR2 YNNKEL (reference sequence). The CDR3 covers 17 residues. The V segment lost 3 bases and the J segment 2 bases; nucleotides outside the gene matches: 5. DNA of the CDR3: TGTGCCAGCAGCCACAGACGACAGGGGGCTGGGGCCAACGTCCTGACTTTC. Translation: CASSHRRQGAGANVLTF.

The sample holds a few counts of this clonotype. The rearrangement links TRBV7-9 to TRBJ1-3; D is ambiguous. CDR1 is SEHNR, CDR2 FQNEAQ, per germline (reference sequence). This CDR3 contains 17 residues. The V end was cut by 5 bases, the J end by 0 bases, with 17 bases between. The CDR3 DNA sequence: TGTGCCAGCAGCCCTTTCGGACCCTCGAGCTCTGGAAACACCATATATTTT. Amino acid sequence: CASSPFGPSSSGNTIYF.

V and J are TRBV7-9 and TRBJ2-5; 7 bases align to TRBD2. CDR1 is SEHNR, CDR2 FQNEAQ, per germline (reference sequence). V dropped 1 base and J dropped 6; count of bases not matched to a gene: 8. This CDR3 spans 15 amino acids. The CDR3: CASSLGSGDGKTQYF. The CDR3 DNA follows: TGTGCCAGCAGCTTAGGGAGCGGGGACGGGAAGACCCAGTACTTC. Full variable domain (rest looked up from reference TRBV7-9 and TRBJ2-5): DTGVSQNPRHKITKRGQNVTFRCDPISEHNRLYWYRQTLGQGPEFLTYFQNEAQLEKSRLLSDRFSAERPKGSFSTLEIQRTEQGDSAMYLCASSLGSGDGKTQYFGPGTRLLVL.

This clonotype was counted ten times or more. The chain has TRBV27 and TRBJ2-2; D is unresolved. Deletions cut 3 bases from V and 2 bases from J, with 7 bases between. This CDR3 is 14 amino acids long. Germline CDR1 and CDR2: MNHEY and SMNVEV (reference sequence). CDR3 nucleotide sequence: TGTGCCAGCAGTTTTTGGAGAAACACCGGGGAGCTGTTTTTT. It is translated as CASSFWRNTGELFF.

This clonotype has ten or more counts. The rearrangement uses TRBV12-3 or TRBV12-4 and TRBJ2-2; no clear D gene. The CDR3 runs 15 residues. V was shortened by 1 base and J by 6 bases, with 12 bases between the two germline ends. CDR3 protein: CASSLEARGAGELFF. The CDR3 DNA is TGTGCCAGCAGTTTAGAGGCAAGAGGTGCCGGGGAGCTGTTTTTT.

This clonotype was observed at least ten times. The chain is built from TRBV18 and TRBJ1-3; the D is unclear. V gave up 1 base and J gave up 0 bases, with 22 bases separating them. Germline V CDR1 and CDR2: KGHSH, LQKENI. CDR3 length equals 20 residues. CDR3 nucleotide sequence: TGTGCCAGCTCACCACTACGGCAGGACGTAGGAGGGAACTCTGGAAACACCATATATTTT. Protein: CASSPLRQDVGGNSGNTIYF.

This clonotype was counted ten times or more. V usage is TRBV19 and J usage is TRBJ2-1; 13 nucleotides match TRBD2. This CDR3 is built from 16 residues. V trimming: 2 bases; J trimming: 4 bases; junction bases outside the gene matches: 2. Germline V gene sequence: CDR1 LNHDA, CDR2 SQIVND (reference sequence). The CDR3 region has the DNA TGTGCCAGTAGTATAAGACTAGCGGGGGGATACAATGAGCAGTTCTTC. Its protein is CASSIRLAGGYNEQFF.

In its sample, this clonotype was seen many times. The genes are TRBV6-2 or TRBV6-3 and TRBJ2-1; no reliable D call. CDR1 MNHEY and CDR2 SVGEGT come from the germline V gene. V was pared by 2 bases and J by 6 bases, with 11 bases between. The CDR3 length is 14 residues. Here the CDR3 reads CASSYPKGSNEQFF. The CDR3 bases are TGTGCCAGCAGTTACCCTAAGGGATCCAATGAGCAGTTCTTC.

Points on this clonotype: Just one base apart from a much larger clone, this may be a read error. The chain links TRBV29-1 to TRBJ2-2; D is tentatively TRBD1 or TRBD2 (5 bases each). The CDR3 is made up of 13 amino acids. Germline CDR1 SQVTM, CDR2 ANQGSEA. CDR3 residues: CSVDGTHTGELSF. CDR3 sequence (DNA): TGCAGCGTTGATGGGACCCACACCGGGGAGCTGTCTTTT.

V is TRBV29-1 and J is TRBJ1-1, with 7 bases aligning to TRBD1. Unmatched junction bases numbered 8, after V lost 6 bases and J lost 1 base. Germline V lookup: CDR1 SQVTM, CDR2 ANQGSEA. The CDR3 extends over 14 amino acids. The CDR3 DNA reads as TGCAGCGTGGAAACAAGGGGGCCGAACACTGAAGCTTTCTTT. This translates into CSVETRGPNTEAFF.

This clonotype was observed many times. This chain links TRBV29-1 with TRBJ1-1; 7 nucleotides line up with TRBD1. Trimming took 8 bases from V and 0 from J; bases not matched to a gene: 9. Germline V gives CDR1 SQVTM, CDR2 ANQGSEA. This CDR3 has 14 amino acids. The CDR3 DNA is TGCAGCTCCAGGGACAGCTTTTTGAACACTGAAGCTTTCTTT. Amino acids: CSSRDSFLNTEAFF.

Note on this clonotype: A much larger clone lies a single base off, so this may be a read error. In nucleotides, the CDR3 is TGTGCCAGCAGCCCGACAGCTAACTATGGCTACACCTTC. Protein: CASSPTANYGYTF. V is TRBV3-1 and J is TRBJ1-2; a weak D match, TRBD1 (5 bases). The CDR3 is made up of 13 amino acids. V lost 4 bases, J lost 0 bases, and 6 bases lay in between. Germline lookup yields CDR1 LGHDT and CDR2 YNNKEL (reference sequence).

The chain's CDR3 is CSVEGVGELFF. The CDR3 DNA reads as TGCAGCGTCGAGGGGGTCGGGGAGCTGTTTTTT. V gene TRBV29-1 combines with J gene TRBJ2-2; tentatively, D is TRBD1 (6 bases). The CDR3 sequence is 11 residues long. Germline-derived CDR1 and CDR2 are SQVTM and ANQGSEA. V lost 6 bases to trimming and J lost 7 bases, with 9 bases between them.

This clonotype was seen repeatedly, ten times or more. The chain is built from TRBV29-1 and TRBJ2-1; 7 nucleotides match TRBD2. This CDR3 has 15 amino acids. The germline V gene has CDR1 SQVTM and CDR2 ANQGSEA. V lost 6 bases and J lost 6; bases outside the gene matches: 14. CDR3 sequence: CSVVPMGGNLNEQFF. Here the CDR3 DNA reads TGCAGCGTCGTTCCTATGGGGGGGAACCTCAATGAGCAGTTCTTC.

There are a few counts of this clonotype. The CDR3 bases are TGTGCCAGCAGTTACCGGTCAAGGGTCGGGGAGACCCAGTACTTC. This sequence encodes CASSYRSRVGETQYF. The chain carries TRBV6-5 and TRBJ2-5; D not certain. V lost 2 bases to trimming and J lost 5 bases, with 15 bases between them. This CDR3 contains 15 residues. Germline V CDR1 and CDR2: MNHEY, SVGAGI.

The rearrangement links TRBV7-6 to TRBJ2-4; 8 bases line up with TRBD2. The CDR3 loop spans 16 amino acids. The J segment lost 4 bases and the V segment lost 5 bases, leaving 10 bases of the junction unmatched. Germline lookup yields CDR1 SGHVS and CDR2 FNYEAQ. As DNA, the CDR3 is TGTGCCAGCAGCCCCGATGGGCGGGGGGTAAAAAACATTCAGTACTTC. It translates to CASSPDGRGVKNIQYF. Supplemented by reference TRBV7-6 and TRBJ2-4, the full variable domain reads GAGVSQSPRYKVTKRGQDVALRCDPISGHVSLYWYRQALGQGPEFLTYFNYEAQQDKSGLPNDRFSAERPEGSISTLTIQRTEQRDSAMYRCASSPDGRGVKNIQYFGAGTRLSVL.